This T cell receptor (beta chain) was identified in a study of cytomegalovirus exposure and HLA in healthy donors. Turning to the study itself: A data release that came early held roughly 90 million unique TCRs from HLA-typed donors.

On this clone: No antigen is known for it. The junction departs from the called germline gene at one end, perhaps through a read error.

Findings and limits, study-wide: High specificity and sensitivity for cytomegalovirus status were reported for the classifier. Analysis was carried out at a later point, and it linked a missense DCLRE1C variant to TCR beta V- and J-gene trimming.

The germline V gene encodes CDR1 SEHNR and CDR2 FQNEAQ (reference sequence). This CDR3 contains 15 residues. Researchers ran the PCR with 60 Vbeta and 13 Jbeta primers. Produced via immunoSEQ multiplex PCR; TCRdb's table is partial and in-frame only. Of over 65,000 clones in the sample, about 82% were seen once. The sequence was obtained from a woman between 25 and 40 years old in good health and CMV-seronegative. Material for sequencing was PBMCs. The chain carries TRBV7-9 and TRBJ1-2; TRBD1 might be the D (6 bases). The CDR3, as DNA: TGTTCCAGCAGCTTAGAAGAGGACAGTAACTATGGCTACACCTTC. This codes for CSSSLEEDSNYGYTF.